This T cell receptor (beta chain) was observed in a study of human T cells and chemical hapten exposure. On the study more broadly: A mostly female patient group had alopecia areata, totalis or universalis.

Time point described: patch test 3, about 24 weeks after DPC sensitization. Specified treatment: therapeutic diphenylcyclopropenone sensitization with weekly scalp DPC. Looked up from germline, CDR1 is SGHVS and CDR2 is FNYEAQ. V shed 4 bases and J 4 bases; nucleotides not matched to a gene: 16. The CDR3 runs to 18 residues. TCRdb reprocessed the RACE reads via MiXCR and lists one record per CDR3 protein. The table includes some 32,000 distinct CDR3 sequences, 5.8% detected once. The sequencing used whole blood, collected in connection with sensitization to the hapten diphenylcyclopropenone (DPC). The rearrangement uses TRBV7-6 and TRBJ2-1; TRBD1 matches at 7 bases. The origin of this receptor is a man between 25 and 39 years old with alopecia areata. Some clones in this sample may be carry-over from other donors' samples. CDR3 region: CASSSRQGLSLRYNEQFF. The CDR3 DNA reads TGTGCCAGCAGCTCCCGACAGGGTTTAAGTTTAAGATACAATGAGCAGTTCTTC.